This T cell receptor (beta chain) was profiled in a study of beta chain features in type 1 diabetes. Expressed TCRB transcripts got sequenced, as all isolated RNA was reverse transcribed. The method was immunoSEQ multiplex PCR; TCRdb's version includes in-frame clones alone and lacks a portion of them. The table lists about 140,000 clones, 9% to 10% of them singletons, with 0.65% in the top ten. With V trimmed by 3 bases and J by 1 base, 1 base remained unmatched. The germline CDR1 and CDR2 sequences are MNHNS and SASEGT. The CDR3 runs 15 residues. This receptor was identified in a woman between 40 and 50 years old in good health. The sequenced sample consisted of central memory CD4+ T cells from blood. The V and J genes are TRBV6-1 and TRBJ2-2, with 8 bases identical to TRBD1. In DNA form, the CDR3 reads TGTGCCAGCAGTGACAGGGGGCGGAACACCGGGGAGCTGTTTTTT. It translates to CASSDRGRNTGELFF.